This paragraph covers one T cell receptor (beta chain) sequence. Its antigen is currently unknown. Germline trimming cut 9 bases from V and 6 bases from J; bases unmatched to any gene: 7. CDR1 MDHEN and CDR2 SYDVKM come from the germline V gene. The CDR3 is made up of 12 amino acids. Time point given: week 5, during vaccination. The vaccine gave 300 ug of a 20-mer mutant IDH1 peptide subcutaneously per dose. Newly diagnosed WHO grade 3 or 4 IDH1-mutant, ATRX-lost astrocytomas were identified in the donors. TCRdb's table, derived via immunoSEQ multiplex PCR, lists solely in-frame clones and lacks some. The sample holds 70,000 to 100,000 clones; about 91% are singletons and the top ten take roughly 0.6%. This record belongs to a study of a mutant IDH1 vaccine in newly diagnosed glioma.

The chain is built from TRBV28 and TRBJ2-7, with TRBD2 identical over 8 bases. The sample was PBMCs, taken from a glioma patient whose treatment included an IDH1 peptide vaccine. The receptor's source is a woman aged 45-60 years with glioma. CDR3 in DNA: TGTGCCAGTCTCCGGGGGGGGCGCGAGCAGTACTTC. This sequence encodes CASLRGGREQYF.